Listed below are T cell receptor beta chains from one sample, sequenced in a study of shared clonotypes between healthy human individuals. Sequencing was performed with immunoSEQ multiplex PCR; in TCRdb, only in-frame clones are kept and a portion is missing. This sample has some 2 million clones, with 85% to 95% found just once. The sequenced sample consisted of naive CD4+ T cells sorted from blood. The source of these receptors is a man aged 18-30 years in good health. Both conserved end residues are part of each CDR3. D genes are given only for firm matches. Some rows mark clone size as missing; the rest say once, few, many or name a class of expanded clone.

>TRBD1|TRBV11-2|TRBJ2-2|.
TGTGCCAGCAGCTATATACAGGGGGCGTCCGGGGAGCTGTTTTTT
CASSYIQGASGELFF
>.|TRBV7-9|TRBJ1-1|.
TGTGCCAGCAGCTTCCGGGAGAACACTGAAGCTTTCTTT
CASSFRENTEAFF
>.|TRBV27|TRBJ1-1|.
TGTGCCAGCAGTTTTCGAGAGAGGAACACTGAAGCTTTCTTT
CASSFRERNTEAFF
>.|TRBV7-2|TRBJ2-3|.
TGTGCCAGCAGCCCCTGGGGGGTATCAGATACGCAGTATTTT
CASSPWGVSDTQYF
>.|TRBV6-1|TRBJ2-5|.
TGTGCCAGCTGCTGGACAGTCGGAGAGACCCAGTACTTC
CASCWTVGETQYF
>.|TRBV2|TRBJ1-5|.
TGTGCCAGCAGTCATTTAAGGAAGGCACAGGGCCGTCTCTTAAATCAGCCCCAGCATTTT
CASSHLRKAQGRLLNQPQHF
>.|TRBV10-1|TRBJ2-4|.
TGCGCCAGCAGTGACGGACTAGCCAAAAACATTCAGTACTTC
CASSDGLAKNIQYF
>.|TRBV5-1|TRBJ2-2|.
TGCGCCAGCAGCTCGTCCGGGGCCGGGCAGAACACCGGGGAGCTGTTTTTT
CASSSSGAGQNTGELFF
>.|TRBV18|TRBJ2-3|.
TGTGCCAGCTCACCTGGTTGGAGCACAGATACGCAGTATTTT
CASSPGWSTDTQYF
>.|TRBV29-1|TRBJ1-1|once
TGCAGCGTTGCAGGCAGGGAAGGGAACACTGAAGCTTTCTTT
CSVAGREGNTEAFF
>TRBD1|TRBV18|TRBJ1-6|.
TGTGCCAGCTCACCACCAGGGACAGGGGTTATGAGGAATTCACCCCTCCACTTT
CASSPPGTGVMRNSPLHF
>TRBD1|TRBV5-5|TRBJ1-2|.
TGTGCCAGCAGCCCGACAGGGGACGGTATCTATGGCTACACCTTC
CASSPTGDGIYGYTF
>.|TRBV2|TRBJ1-5|.
TGTGCCAGCAGTGTATCAGAGACAGGCTCCCGCTGGCATTTT
CASSVSETGSRWHF
>.|TRBV5-1|TRBJ2-7|once
TGCGCCAGCAGCTTAGAACGGAACTCCTACGAGCAGTACTTC
CASSLERNSYEQYF
>.|TRBV5-1|TRBJ2-3|.
TGCGCCAGCAGCCCGGGGTCCCCTGGGGATACGCAGTATTTT
CASSPGSPGDTQYF
>.|TRBV11-2|TRBJ2-2|.
TGTGCCAGCAGCTTAGATAGAAACAGGGCCACCGGGGAGCTGTTTTTT
CASSLDRNRATGELFF
>.|TRBV5-5|TRBJ1-1|.
TGTGCCAGCAGCGTGGGACCGAACACTGAAGCTTTCTTT
CASSVGPNTEAFF
>.|TRBV6-1|TRBJ1-2|.
TGTGCCAGCAGTCCCCGATGGGATTATGGCTACACCTTC
CASSPRWDYGYTF
>.|TRBV27|TRBJ2-7|.
TGTGCCAGCAGTGCCAGGGGTAGAGACTACGAGCAGTACTTC
CASSARGRDYEQYF
>.|TRBV6-6|TRBJ1-2|.
TGTGCCAGCAACAAGGACAGCGCACTCTATGGCTACACCTTC
CASNKDSALYGYTF
>.|TRBV30|TRBJ2-1|.
TGTGCCTGGAAATTCAGGGAGAGCTCCTACAATGAGCAGTTCTTC
CAWKFRESSYNEQFF
>.|TRBV2|TRBJ2-6|.
TGTGCCAGCAGCGGTACAGCTACCGGGGCCAACGTCCTGACTTTC
CASSGTATGANVLTF
>TRBD1|TRBV7-2|TRBJ2-1|.
TGTGCCAGCAGCTACGACAGGGGATCCTACAATGAGCAGTTCTTC
CASSYDRGSYNEQFF
>.|TRBV5-4|TRBJ2-2|.
TGTGCCAGCAGCTTGGGAGTTCAGGGGCCCACCGGGGAGCTGTTTTTT
CASSLGVQGPTGELFF
>TRBD2|TRBV2|TRBJ2-1|.
TGTGCCAGCAGTAAACGAAGCGGGAGTAAGGGCAATGAGCAGTTCTTC
CASSKRSGSKGNEQFF
>.|TRBV6-1|TRBJ1-1|.
TGTGCCAGCAGTGTCGACAGGAACACTGAAGCTTTCTTT
CASSVDRNTEAFF
>.|TRBV6-5|TRBJ1-5|.
TGTGCCAGCAGTTACTCGATTACAGCTGCTCAGCCCCAGCATTTT
CASSYSITAAQPQHF
>.|TRBV30|TRBJ2-7|.
TGTGCCTGGATCGCCCAGGACTACGAGCAGTACTTC
CAWIAQDYEQYF
>TRBD2|TRBV6-5|TRBJ2-7|few
TGTGCCAGCAGTTACGGCCTGGGAGCGGGGGGATACGAGCAGTACTTC
CASSYGLGAGGYEQYF
>TRBD1|TRBV6-5|TRBJ2-5|.
TGTGCCAGCAGTTTACTCGCGACAGGGCTCTTGGAGACCCAGTACTTC
CASSLLATGLLETQYF
>.|TRBV5-4|TRBJ1-4|.
TGTGCCAGCAGCTTGCGAGCAACTAATGAAAAACTGTTTTTT
CASSLRATNEKLFF
>.|TRBV7-2|TRBJ1-1|.
TGTGCCAGCAGCTTAGTTTACACTGAAGCTTTCTTT
CASSLVYTEAFF
>TRBD1|TRBV6-1|TRBJ1-3|.
TGTGCCAGCAGATCACAGGGGGCTGGAAACACCATATATTTT
CASRSQGAGNTIYF
>TRBD1|TRBV28|TRBJ1-2|.
TGTGCCAGCAGACAGGACAGGGTCCACGGCTACACCTTC
CASRQDRVHGYTF
>.|TRBV11-3|TRBJ2-2|.
TGTGCCAGCAGCTTTGGAGGGCTCGGTACCGGGGAGCTGTTTTTT
CASSFGGLGTGELFF
>.|TRBV28|TRBJ2-1|.
TGTGCCAGCAGTTTACGCGTCGGAACCGGCCTCTTC
CASSLRVGTGLF
>.|TRBV6-5|TRBJ1-5|once
TGTGCCAGCAGCCAAGGAGGGTTGGGCAATCAGCCCCAGCATTTT
CASSQGGLGNQPQHF
>.|TRBV5-1|TRBJ1-2|.
TGCGCCAGCAGCTTGGCAGGGCGGGTTGGCTACACCTTC
CASSLAGRVGYTF
>.|TRBV5-1|TRBJ2-7|.
TGCGCCAGCAGCTTGAGGGTTCCTGACGAGCAGTACTTC
CASSLRVPDEQYF